These 31 T cell receptor beta chains were all obtained from the same sample, sequenced in a study of T cell responses to AZD1222 COVID-19 vaccine. Produced via immunoSEQ multiplex PCR; TCRdb's table is partial and in-frame only. Here the sample spans over 85,000 clones, approximately 90% being singletons. Specimen: peripheral blood, collected on day 0 of AZD1222 vaccination. These receptors all come from an adult in good health.

This clone was detected once. The chain carries TRBV5-1 and TRBJ2-5; unclear D gene. The V gene's germline CDR1 is SGHRS and CDR2 YFSETQ. This CDR3 is 13 amino acids long. V was clipped by 4 bases and J by 0 bases, with 7 bases between them. The chain's CDR3 is CASSLGYQETQYF. For the CDR3, the DNA is TGCGCCAGCAGCCTGGGGTACCAAGAGACCCAGTACTTC. Full variable domain (outside the CDR3, taken from reference TRBV5-1 and TRBJ2-5): KAGVTQTPRYLIKTRGQQVTLSCSPISGHRSVSWYQQTPGQGLQFLFEYFSETQRNKGNFPGRFSGRQFSNSRSEMNVSTLELGDSALYLCASSLGYQETQYFGPGTRLLVL.

The chain is built from TRBV5-1 and TRBJ1-1, with D possibly TRBD1 on 5 matching bases. Per germline, CDR1 SGHRS and CDR2 YFSETQ. Trimming stripped 5 bases from V and 4 bases from J, with 18 bases between. CDR3 size: 15 residues. CDR3 in amino acids: CASSSDPTGTTEAFF. The CDR3 coding sequence is TGCGCCAGCAGTTCAGATCCGACGGGGACCACTGAAGCTTTCTTT.

This rearrangement joins TRBV27 to TRBJ2-2; TRBD1 matches 7 bases. This CDR3 spans 15 amino acids. V trimming: 5 bases; J trimming: 1 base; junction bases outside the gene matches: 4. CDR1 is MNHEY and CDR2 is SMNVEV in the germline V gene (reference sequence). Written as DNA, the CDR3 is TGTGCCAGCAGTACAGGGGAGTGGAACACCGGGGAGCTGTTTTTT. The encoded protein is CASSTGEWNTGELFF.

This sequence joins TRBV4-3 and TRBJ1-4; D is undetermined. Trimming cost V 1 base and J 2 bases, with 8 bases left between them. The CDR3 consists of 15 residues. Germline V gives CDR1 LGHNA, CDR2 YSLEER. CDR3 sequence: CASSQGLGTNEKLFF. The CDR3 region has the DNA TGCGCCAGCAGCCAAGGGTTGGGCACTAATGAAAAACTGTTTTTT.

This clone showed up just a few times. This chain joins TRBV11-3 and TRBJ2-1; TRBD2 matches at 8 bases. The CDR3 covers 15 residues. Trimming took 3 bases from V and 2 from J; bases not matched to a gene: 3. Germline lookup yields CDR1 SGHNT and CDR2 YENEEA. The CDR3 loop is CASSLGTRTYNEQFF. CDR3 DNA sequence: TGTGCCAGCAGCTTGGGGACTAGAACCTACAATGAGCAGTTCTTC.

The V call is TRBV5-1, the J call TRBJ2-6; D unclear. This CDR3 comprises 14 residues. Between the trimmed V and J ends, which lost 4 bases and 4 bases, there was a span of 9 bases. The germline CDR1 and CDR2 sequences are SGHRS and YFSETQ. CDR3 loop: CASSPAGGANVLTF. The CDR3 DNA is TGCGCCAGCAGCCCGGCTGGGGGGGCCAACGTCCTGACTTTC.

V gene TRBV2 combines with J gene TRBJ2-2, with D possibly being TRBD1 (6 bases). There are 13 residues in the CDR3. Germline V lookup: CDR1 SNHLY, CDR2 FYNNEI. The V end lost 6 bases, the J end lost 6 bases, and 11 bases lay between the germline ends. The CDR3 DNA follows: TGTGCCAGCAGAGAACAGGGCCCCGGGGAGCTGTTTTTT. This sequence encodes CASREQGPGELFF.

This chain uses TRBV3-1 (or the pseudogene TRBV3-2) with TRBJ1-1; 7 bases are shared with TRBD1. The CDR3 sequence is 12 residues long. The germline CDR1 and CDR2 sequences are LGHDT and YNNKEL (reference sequence). Unmatched junction bases numbered 4, after V lost 6 bases and J lost 6 bases. The CDR3 sequence is CASSPDRAEAFF. Here the CDR3 DNA reads TGTGCCAGCAGTCCCGACAGGGCTGAAGCTTTCTTT.

The genes are TRBV18 and TRBJ1-3, with 8 bases aligning to TRBD1. This CDR3 region has 17 residues. J lost 0 bases, V lost 3 bases, and 7 bases had no gene match. Per germline, CDR1 KGHSH and CDR2 LQKENI. CDR3 DNA: TGTGCCAGCTCACCGGATAGGGGACAGGACTCTGGAAACACCATATATTTT. Encoded protein: CASSPDRGQDSGNTIYF.

The chain links TRBV5-8 to TRBJ1-4; D unclear. Germline V CDR1 and CDR2: SGHTS, YDEGEE. This CDR3 is built from 14 residues. V was trimmed by 0 bases and J by 10 bases, leaving 13 bases between them. Here the CDR3 DNA reads TGTGCCAGCAGCTTGGTGGGATCGTGGCCAAAACTGTTTTTT. As protein: CASSLVGSWPKLFF.

The rearrangement joins TRBV19 to TRBJ2-4; unclear D gene. V dropped 4 bases and J dropped 5 bases, with 9 bases sitting between them. CDR1 LNHDA and CDR2 SQIVND come from the germline V gene (reference sequence). The CDR3 length is 13 residues. The chain's CDR3 is CASSTSLENIQYF. In DNA form, the CDR3 reads TGTGCCAGTAGTACTAGTCTCGAAAACATTCAGTACTTC.

The chain uses TRBV10-3 and TRBJ1-1, with a weak D call TRBD1 (5 bases). V lost 7 bases to trimming and J lost 1 base, with 13 bases between them. The CDR3 has 14 amino acids. CDR1 is ENHRY and CDR2 is SYGVKD in the germline V gene. CDR3 sequence reads: CAITSGRENTEAFF. Written as DNA, the CDR3 is TGTGCCATCACTTCGGGACGGGAGAACACTGAAGCTTTCTTT.

The chain links TRBV28 to TRBJ2-1; perhaps TRBD2 as D (6 bases). The CDR3 sequence is 12 residues long. Germline lookup yields CDR1 MDHEN and CDR2 SYDVKM. The V and J ends lost 7 bases and 8 bases respectively, with 12 bases between them. The DNA of the CDR3 is TGTGCCAGCACCCTATCGGGGGATGAGCAGTTCTTC. It is translated as CASTLSGDEQFF.

This chain connects TRBV28 to TRBJ2-7; D not resolved. This CDR3 has 12 amino acids. CDR1 is MDHEN, CDR2 SYDVKM, per germline. V was cut by 2 bases and J by 8 bases, with 10 bases left in between. DNA for the CDR3: TGTGCCAGCAGTTTAGTTGATGGGAAGCAGTACTTC. Translating it yields CASSLVDGKQYF. Full variable domain (missing parts from reference TRBV28 and TRBJ2-7): DVKVTQSSRYLVKRTGEKVFLECVQDMDHENMFWYRQDPGLGLRLIYFSYDVKMKEKGDIPEGYSVSREKKERFSLILESASTNQTSMYLCASSLVDGKQYFGPGTRLTVT.

The rearrangement uses TRBV4-3 and TRBJ2-5; TRBD2 matches 12 bases. Germline V gives CDR1 LGHNA, CDR2 YSLEER. This CDR3 has 16 residues. V was pared by 4 bases and J by 5 bases, with 8 bases of the junction left unmatched. The CDR3 loop reads CASSLTSGGSQETQYF. CDR3 nucleotides: TGCGCCAGCAGCCTGACTAGCGGGGGAAGTCAGGAGACCCAGTACTTC.

In DNA form, the CDR3 reads TGCAGCGTCCCCGGACAGGAATATCAGCCCCAGCATTTT. This translates into CSVPGQEYQPQHF. The chain combines TRBV29-1 with TRBJ1-5; TRBD1 matches 7 bases. CDR1 SQVTM and CDR2 ANQGSEA come from the germline V gene. This CDR3 is 13 amino acids long. J lost 5 bases, V lost 6 bases, and 7 bases had no gene match.

This clone was seen a few times. The rearrangement links TRBV7-9 to TRBJ2-7; 14 nucleotides agree with TRBD2. V trimming: 6 bases; J trimming: 6 bases; junction bases outside the gene matches: 13. Germline V gene data show CDR1 as SEHNR and CDR2 as FQNEAQ (reference sequence). The CDR3 is made up of 17 amino acids. CDR3 loop: CASSRGTSGSKAGEQYF. The CDR3 coding sequence is TGTGCCAGCAGTAGGGGGACTAGCGGGAGTAAAGCTGGCGAGCAGTACTTC.

CDR3 sequence: CASSLAGNSNQPQHF. The CDR3 DNA reads as TGCGCCAGCAGCTTAGCGGGGAACAGCAATCAGCCCCAGCATTTT. The chain employs TRBV5-1 and TRBJ1-5; D ambiguous. The CDR3 contains 15 residues. Germline values: CDR1 SGHRS, CDR2 YFSETQ. Trimming removed 2 bases at V and 1 base at J, with 10 bases between. The variable domain in full, completed from reference TRBV5-1 and TRBJ1-5, reads KAGVTQTPRYLIKTRGQQVTLSCSPISGHRSVSWYQQTPGQGLQFLFEYFSETQRNKGNFPGRFSGRQFSNSRSEMNVSTLELGDSALYLCASSLAGNSNQPQHFGDGTRLSIL.

The J gene is TRBJ2-7, the V gene TRBV28, with 7 bases identical to TRBD2. The junction had 4 bases not matched to a gene; V was cut back by 5 bases and J by 0 bases. The CDR3 extends over 14 amino acids. Germline V gene lookup returns CDR1 MDHEN and CDR2 SYDVKM. The CDR3: CASSPGGSSYEQYF. The DNA for the CDR3 is TGTGCCAGCAGTCCCGGGGGGAGCTCCTACGAGCAGTACTTC. The variable domain in full, completed from reference TRBV28 and TRBJ2-7, reads DVKVTQSSRYLVKRTGEKVFLECVQDMDHENMFWYRQDPGLGLRLIYFSYDVKMKEKGDIPEGYSVSREKKERFSLILESASTNQTSMYLCASSPGGSSYEQYFGPGTRLTVT.

The chain recombines TRBV4-2 with TRBJ2-3; 11 positions agree with TRBD2. V lost 0 bases to trimming and J lost 0 bases; unmatched junction nucleotides: 11. Germline-derived CDR1 and CDR2 are LGHNA and YNFKEQ. The CDR3 consists of 20 residues. The DNA for the CDR3 is TGTGCCAGCAGCCAAGATTTTCGGCTAGCGGGGGGACCTAGCACAGATACGCAGTATTTT. It encodes CASSQDFRLAGGPSTDTQYF.

The chain couples TRBV19 to TRBJ2-2; 7 positions agree with TRBD2. V dropped 2 bases and J dropped 6; count of bases not matched to a gene: 6. The germline gives CDR1 LNHDA, CDR2 SQIVND (reference sequence). The CDR3 covers 15 residues. The CDR3 bases are TGTGCCAGTAGTATATCGCGGGGGATAGCCGGGGAGCTGTTTTTT. Residues: CASSISRGIAGELFF.

The chain combines TRBV5-5 with TRBJ1-2, with TRBD1 as a possible D gene (5 bases). Germline V lookup: CDR1 SGHKS, CDR2 YYEKEE (reference sequence). Trimming took 0 bases from V and 6 from J, leaving 27 bases between them. This CDR3 is built from 19 residues. The CDR3 nucleotides are TGTGCCAGCAGCTTGGCAACGGGAGGGGCCCAATCTGTGTTTCATGGCTACACCTTC. Translation: CASSLATGGAQSVFHGYTF.

This sequence joins TRBV5-6 and TRBJ2-7; TRBD2 is a possible D gene (7 bases). Between the trimmed V and J ends, which lost 4 bases and 6 bases, there was a span of 14 bases. The CDR3 runs 13 residues. Germline CDR1 reads SGHDT; CDR2 reads YYEEEE. The CDR3 reads CASSRWGGGEQYF. CDR3 bases: TGTGCCAGCAGCCGGTGGGGGGGCGGCGAGCAGTACTTC.

The chain has TRBV6-1 and TRBJ2-3; tentative D call: TRBD1 (5 bases). The CDR3 runs 15 residues. The V end was cut by 2 bases, the J end by 0 bases, with 9 bases between. CDR1 is MNHNS, CDR2 SASEGT, per germline. The CDR3 bases are TGTGCCAGCAGTGAAAGTCAGGGTAGCACAGATACGCAGTATTTT. It specifies CASSESQGSTDTQYF.

This chain connects TRBV28 to TRBJ2-2; 7 bases map to TRBD1. Germline values: CDR1 MDHEN, CDR2 SYDVKM. Losses at the gene ends were 8 bases for V and 4 bases for J; bases not matched to a gene: 7. The CDR3 length is 14 residues. The CDR3 DNA reads as TGTGCCAGCGAGCTGACAGGGCGCACCGGGGAGCTGTTTTTT. This encodes CASELTGRTGELFF.

This CDR3 reads CASSLVSAGETQYF. The CDR3 DNA reads TGCGCCAGCAGCTTGGTTAGCGCTGGGGAGACCCAGTACTTC. The rearrangement links TRBV5-1 to TRBJ2-5; tentative D call: TRBD2 (5 bases). CDR1 SGHRS and CDR2 YFSETQ come from the germline V gene. This CDR3 spans 14 amino acids. The V gene lost 0 bases and the J gene lost 5 bases, with 11 bases spanning the gap.

The CDR3 loop reads CASSPIPGRRNSPLHF. CDR3 in DNA: TGTGCCAGCAGCCCGATTCCGGGCAGGCGCAATTCACCCCTCCACTTT. This sequence joins TRBV7-2 and TRBJ1-6; D uncertain. The CDR3 is made up of 16 amino acids. The ends were cut back, 5 bases at V and 7 bases at J, with 18 bases in the middle. Germline V gene sequence: CDR1 SGHTA, CDR2 FQGNSA. Looking up the rest from reference TRBV7-2 and TRBJ1-6 gives the full variable domain: GAGVSQSPSNKVTEKGKDVELRCDPISGHTALYWYRQSLGQGLEFLIYFQGNSAPDKSGLPSDRFSAERTGGSVSTLTIQRTQQEDSAVYLCASSPIPGRRNSPLHFGNGTRLTVT.

The genes are TRBV5-6 and TRBJ2-5, with a tentative D call TRBD2 (6 bases). Deletions cut 7 bases from V and 1 base from J, with 14 bases between. CDR1 and CDR2 (germline): SGHDT, YYEEEE. The CDR3 is made up of 14 amino acids. CDR3 in DNA: TGTGCCAGCTCCGGAGGGGCGTTCCAAGAGACCCAGTACTTC. The encoded protein is CASSGGAFQETQYF.

V usage is TRBV11-3 and J usage is TRBJ1-1; no clear D. Trimming stripped 3 bases from V and 1 base from J, with 6 bases between. The germline V gene has CDR1 SGHNT and CDR2 YENEEA. The CDR3 runs 13 residues. The CDR3 sequence: CASSFGRNTEAFF. The CDR3 nucleotides read TGTGCCAGCAGCTTCGGGAGGAACACTGAAGCTTTCTTT.

This clone has a single count. The chain employs TRBV7-8 and TRBJ1-6; D is unresolved. The CDR3 extends over 15 amino acids. The germline gives CDR1 SGHVS, CDR2 FQNEAQ. V lost 3 bases and J 5 bases, leaving 11 bases between the germline ends. CDR3 bases: TGTGCCAGCAGCTTTGCTTTCCAGAATAATTCACCCCTCCACTTT. Protein: CASSFAFQNNSPLHF.

This clone was observed once. The chain combines TRBV6-4 with TRBJ2-3, with 8 positions matching TRBD1. CDR1 and CDR2 from the germline V gene are MRHNA and SNTAGT. CDR3 length: 15 residues. V lost 5 bases to trimming and J lost 4 bases; unmatched junction nucleotides: 8. In DNA, the CDR3 is TGTGCCAGCAGTTATACAGGGGGGTCGGCAGATACGCAGTATTTT. The encoded protein is CASSYTGGSADTQYF.